A selection of T cell receptor beta chains follows, all from one sample in a study of spatial heterogeneity in lung cancer. A single record per CDR3 protein comes from TCRdb applying MiXCR to the 5' RACE reads. The table shows 39,000 or so distinct CDR3 sequences, with approximately 7.5% occurring only once. Sample: PBMCs, taken at surgery. These receptors all stem from a male donor with early-stage non-small cell lung cancer. Each CDR3 is given without its conserved first and last residue. Each record gives: CDR3 length, V gene, CDR3 protein.

CDR3 length: 13
V gene: TRBV7-9
CDR3 protein: ASSFTGQGSYEQY

CDR3 length: 13
V gene: TRBV6-1
CDR3 protein: ASSEASTGDDTQY

CDR3 length: 13
V gene: TRBV27
CDR3 protein: ASSFNPSGADEQY

CDR3 length: 12
V gene: TRBV11-2
CDR3 protein: ASSPTLPAYEQY

CDR3 length: 11
V gene: TRBV20-1
CDR3 protein: SARAPDTGELF

CDR3 length: 11
V gene: TRBV25-1
CDR3 protein: ASSELGNTEAF

CDR3 length: 11
V gene: TRBV7-6
CDR3 protein: ASSQGGITEAF

CDR3 length: 12
V gene: TRBV7-2
CDR3 protein: ASSLTGGGNEQF

CDR3 length: 11
V gene: TRBV14
CDR3 protein: ASRRTGGDTQY

CDR3 length: 14
V gene: TRBV7-9
CDR3 protein: ASSLVDGPGSNEQF

CDR3 length: 14
V gene: TRBV23-1
CDR3 protein: ASSQSPSGKTGELF

CDR3 length: 11
V gene: TRBV7-8
CDR3 protein: ASSHGSSYGYT

CDR3 length: 10
V gene: TRBV12-3/TRBV12-4
CDR3 protein: ASSFLTPRQY

CDR3 length: 10
V gene: TRBV2
CDR3 protein: AGTSWATEAF

CDR3 length: 16
V gene: TRBV25-1
CDR3 protein: ASSEVGGQGVKNTEAF

CDR3 length: 11
V gene: TRBV12-3/TRBV12-4
CDR3 protein: ASSSQGADGYT

CDR3 length: 12
V gene: TRBV14
CDR3 protein: ASSQIQAARGLF

CDR3 length: 8
V gene: TRBV30
CDR3 protein: ATDSGELF

CDR3 length: 11
V gene: TRBV7-9
CDR3 protein: ASSLGGRNIQY

CDR3 length: 15
V gene: TRBV7-2
CDR3 protein: ASSLVVWGKANYGYT

CDR3 length: 14
V gene: TRBV6-1
CDR3 protein: ASSNVDRGTGDTQY

CDR3 length: 14
V gene: TRBV18
CDR3 protein: ASSLGTPYSNQPQH

CDR3 length: 10
V gene: TRBV28
CDR3 protein: ASRTRPGELF

CDR3 length: 12
V gene: TRBV11-1
CDR3 protein: ASSKAAGTYEQY

CDR3 length: 12
V gene: TRBV7-2
CDR3 protein: ASSPTGWQETQY

CDR3 length: 9
V gene: TRBV20-1
CDR3 protein: SARDNVEQF

CDR3 length: 15
V gene: TRBV6-2/TRBV6-3
CDR3 protein: ASSYPQVRTANYGYT

CDR3 length: 11
V gene: TRBV5-1
CDR3 protein: ASTGQEMTEAF

CDR3 length: 13
V gene: TRBV7-9
CDR3 protein: ASSLRQGARETQY

CDR3 length: 15
V gene: TRBV9
CDR3 protein: ASSVAAFGGSYNEQF

CDR3 length: 12
V gene: TRBV7-6
CDR3 protein: ASSPGVADTEAF